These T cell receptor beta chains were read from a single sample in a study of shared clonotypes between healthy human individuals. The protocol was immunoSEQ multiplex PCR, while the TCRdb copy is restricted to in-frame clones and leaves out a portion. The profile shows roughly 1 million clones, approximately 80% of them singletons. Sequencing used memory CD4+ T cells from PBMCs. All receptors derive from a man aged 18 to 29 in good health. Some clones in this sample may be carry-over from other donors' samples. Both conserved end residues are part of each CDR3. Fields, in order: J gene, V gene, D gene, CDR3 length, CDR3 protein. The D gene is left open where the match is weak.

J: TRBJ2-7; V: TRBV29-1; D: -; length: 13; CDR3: CSAGRGQTYEQYF
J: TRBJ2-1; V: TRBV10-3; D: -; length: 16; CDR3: CAISGPLESSYNEQFF
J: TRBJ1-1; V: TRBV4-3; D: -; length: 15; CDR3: CASSQSSVTNTEAFF
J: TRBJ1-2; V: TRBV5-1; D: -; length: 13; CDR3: CASSTDGGYGYTF
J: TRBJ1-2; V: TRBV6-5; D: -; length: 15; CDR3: CASSPVGNVLYGYTF
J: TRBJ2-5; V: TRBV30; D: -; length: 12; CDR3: CAWSGGEATQYF
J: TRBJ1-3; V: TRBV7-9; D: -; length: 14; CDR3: CASSPRGAGNTIYF
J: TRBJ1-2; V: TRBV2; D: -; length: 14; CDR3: CASSPDSTNYGYTF
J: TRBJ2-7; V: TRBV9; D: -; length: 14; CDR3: CASSVVAVSYEQYF
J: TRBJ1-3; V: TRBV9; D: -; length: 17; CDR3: CASSVSRTDSSGNTIYF
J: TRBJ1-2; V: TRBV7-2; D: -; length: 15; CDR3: CASSLDPGAHYGYTF
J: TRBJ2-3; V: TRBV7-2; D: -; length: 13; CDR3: CASSLRGADTQYF
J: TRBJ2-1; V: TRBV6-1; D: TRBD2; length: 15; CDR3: CASSEWTSGAREQFF
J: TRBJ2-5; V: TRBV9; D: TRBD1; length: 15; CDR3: CASSQGTVGAETQYF
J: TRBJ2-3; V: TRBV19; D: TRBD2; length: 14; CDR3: CASSKGGRSDTQYF
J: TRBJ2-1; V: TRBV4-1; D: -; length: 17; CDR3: CASSLLGLKTTFNEQFF
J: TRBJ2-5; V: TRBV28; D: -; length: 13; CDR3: CATTPRGRETQYF
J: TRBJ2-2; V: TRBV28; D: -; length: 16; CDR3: CASSRHRGKSTGELFF
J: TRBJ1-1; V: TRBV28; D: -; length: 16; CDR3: CASIGAAATENTEAFF
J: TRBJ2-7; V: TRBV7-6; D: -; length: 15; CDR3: CASSSKGGVSSEQYF
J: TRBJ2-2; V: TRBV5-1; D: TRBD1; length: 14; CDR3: CASSQGQVPGELFF
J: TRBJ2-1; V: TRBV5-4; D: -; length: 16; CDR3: CASSPAGRKGRNEQFF